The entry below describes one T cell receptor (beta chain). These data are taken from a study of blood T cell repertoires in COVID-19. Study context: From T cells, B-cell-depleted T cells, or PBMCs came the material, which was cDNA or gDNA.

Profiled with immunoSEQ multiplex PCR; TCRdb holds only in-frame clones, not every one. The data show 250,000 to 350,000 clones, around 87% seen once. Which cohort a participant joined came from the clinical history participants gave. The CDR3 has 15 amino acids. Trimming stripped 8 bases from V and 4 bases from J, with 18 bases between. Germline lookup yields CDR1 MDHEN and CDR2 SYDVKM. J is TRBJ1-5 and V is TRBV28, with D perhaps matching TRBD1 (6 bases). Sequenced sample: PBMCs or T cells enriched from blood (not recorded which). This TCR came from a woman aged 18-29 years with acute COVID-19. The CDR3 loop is CASFPGGGRNQPQHF. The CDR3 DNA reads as TGTGCCAGCTTTCCGGGAGGGGGTCGGAATCAGCCCCAGCATTTT.